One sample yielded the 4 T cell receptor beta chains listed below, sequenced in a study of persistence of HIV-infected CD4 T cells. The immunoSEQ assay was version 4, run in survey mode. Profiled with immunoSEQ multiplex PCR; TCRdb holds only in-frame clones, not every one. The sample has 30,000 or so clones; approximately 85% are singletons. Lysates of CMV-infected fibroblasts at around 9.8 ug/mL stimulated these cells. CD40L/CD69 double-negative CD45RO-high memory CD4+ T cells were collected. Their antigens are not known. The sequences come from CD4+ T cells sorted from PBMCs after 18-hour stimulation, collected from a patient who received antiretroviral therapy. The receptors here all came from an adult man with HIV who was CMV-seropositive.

The CDR3 sequence: CASSYGQFMNTEAFF. In DNA form, the CDR3 reads TGTGCCAGCAGTTACGGCCAGTTCATGAACACTGAAGCTTTCTTT. The rearrangement uses TRBV6-2 or TRBV6-3 and TRBJ1-1; D unresolved. The CDR3 sequence is 15 residues long. Germline V CDR1 and CDR2: MNHEY, SVGEGT. Between the trimmed V and J ends, which lost 2 bases and 0 bases, there was a span of 10 bases.

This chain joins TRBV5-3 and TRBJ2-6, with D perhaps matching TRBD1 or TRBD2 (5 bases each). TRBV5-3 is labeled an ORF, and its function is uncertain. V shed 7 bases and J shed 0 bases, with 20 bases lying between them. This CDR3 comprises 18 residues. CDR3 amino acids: CARRVEQDCYSGANVLTF. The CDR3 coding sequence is TGTGCCAGACGGGTTGAACAGGACTGTTACTCTGGGGCCAACGTCCTGACTTTC.

CDR3 protein: CAFTSGHRNSPLHF. The CDR3 DNA reads as TGTGCCTTTACCTCGGGACATAGAAATTCACCCCTCCACTTT. The V gene is TRBV30, the J gene TRBJ1-6, with TRBD1 as a possible D gene (6 bases). V lost 7 bases, J lost 7 bases, and 17 bases lay in between. Germline CDR1 is GTSNPN and CDR2 is SVGIG (reference sequence). The CDR3 has 14 amino acids.

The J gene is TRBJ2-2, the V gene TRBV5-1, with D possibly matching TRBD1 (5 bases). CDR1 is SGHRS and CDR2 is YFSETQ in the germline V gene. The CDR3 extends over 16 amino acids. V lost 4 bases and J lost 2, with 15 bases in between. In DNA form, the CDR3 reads TGCGCCAGCAGCCCTCTCAGCAGGGCTAACACCGGGGAGCTGTTTTTT. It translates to CASSPLSRANTGELFF.